This T cell receptor (beta chain) came from a study of T cell responses to AZD1222 COVID-19 vaccine. As for the study in general: Researchers grouped second doses given at about 4 or about 12 weeks into one pool.

Study-wide results and limits: Clonal diversity was possibly underestimated; the donors were predominantly white British and more often female. All repertoire sampling was performed exclusively after the peak T cell response. Per reports, nearly half of all spike-specific TCRs target regions that are unmutated in variants.

Sequencing was performed with immunoSEQ multiplex PCR; in TCRdb, only in-frame clones are kept and a portion is missing. The top ten hold approximately 2% of the sample, which has roughly 160,000 clones, roughly nine tenths seen once. With 4 bases removed from V and 0 bases from J, the gap between germline ends came to 13 bases. The CDR3 consists of 16 residues. From germline, CDR1 is SEHNR and CDR2 FQNEAQ (reference sequence). This clone was counted once. Antigen unknown. This sequence joins TRBV7-9 and TRBJ2-4; D might be TRBD1 (5 bases). This TCR derives from an adult in good health. The starting material was peripheral blood, obtained on day 0 of AZD1222 vaccination. DNA for the CDR3: TGTGCCAGCAGCTCGACAGCACCACTAGCCAAAAACATTCAGTACTTC. It translates to CASSSTAPLAKNIQYF.